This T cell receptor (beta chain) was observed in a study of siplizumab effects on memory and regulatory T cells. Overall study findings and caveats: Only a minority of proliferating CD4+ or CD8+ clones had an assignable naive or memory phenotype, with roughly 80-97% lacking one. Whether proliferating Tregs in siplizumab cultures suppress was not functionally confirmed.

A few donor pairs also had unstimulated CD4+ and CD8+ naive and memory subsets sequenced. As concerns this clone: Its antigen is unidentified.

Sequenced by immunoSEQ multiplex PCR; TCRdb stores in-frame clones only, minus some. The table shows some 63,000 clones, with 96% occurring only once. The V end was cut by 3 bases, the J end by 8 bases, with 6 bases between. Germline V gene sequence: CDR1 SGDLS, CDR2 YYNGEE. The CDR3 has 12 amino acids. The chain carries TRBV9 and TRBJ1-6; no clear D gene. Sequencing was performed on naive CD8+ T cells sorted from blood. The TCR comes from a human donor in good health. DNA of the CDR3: TGTGCCAGCAGCGATAGGGATTCACCCCTCCACTTT. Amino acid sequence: CASSDRDSPLHF.